Here is one TCR beta chain with its context. This entry comes from a study of T-cell memory formation after mild COVID-19. TCRdb ran MiXCR on the 5' RACE reads and lists one entry per CDR3 protein. The sample yields about 110,000 distinct CDR3 sequences, roughly a sixth seen once. This CDR3 is 13 amino acids long. CDR1 ENHRY and CDR2 SYGVKD come from the germline V gene. Trimming cost V 10 bases and J 2 bases, with 14 bases left between them. The rearrangement links TRBV10-3 to TRBJ1-1; no clear D. Input material: PBMCs or a T cell subset sorted from them (not recorded which). The TCR originated in a man aged 18 to 29 who had mild COVID-19 (a few samples of this study predate the infection). Cell type and time point are not known. CDR3 amino acids: CATRWGGNTEAFF. The CDR3 DNA sequence: TGTGCCACCCGATGGGGTGGAAACACTGAAGCTTTCTTT.